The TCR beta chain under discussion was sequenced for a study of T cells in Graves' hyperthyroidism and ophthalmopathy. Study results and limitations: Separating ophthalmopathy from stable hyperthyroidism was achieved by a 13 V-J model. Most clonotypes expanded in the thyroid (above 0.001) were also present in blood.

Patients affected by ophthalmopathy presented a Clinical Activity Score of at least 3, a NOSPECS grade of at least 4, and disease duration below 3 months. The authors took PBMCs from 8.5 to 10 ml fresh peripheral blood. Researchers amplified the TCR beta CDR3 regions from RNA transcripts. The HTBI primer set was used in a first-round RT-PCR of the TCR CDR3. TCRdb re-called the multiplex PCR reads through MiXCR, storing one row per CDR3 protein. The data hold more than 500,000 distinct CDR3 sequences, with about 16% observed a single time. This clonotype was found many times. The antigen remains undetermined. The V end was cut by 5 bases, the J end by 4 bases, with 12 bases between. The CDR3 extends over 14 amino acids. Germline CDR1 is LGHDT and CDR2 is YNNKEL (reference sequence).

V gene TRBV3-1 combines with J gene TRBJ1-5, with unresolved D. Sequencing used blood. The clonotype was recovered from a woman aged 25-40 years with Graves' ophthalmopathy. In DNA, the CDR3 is TGTGCCAGCAGCGTGGGAGGGATAAATCAGCCCCAGCATTTT. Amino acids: CASSVGGINQPQHF.